Shown below are 21 T cell receptor beta chains from a single sample sequenced in a study of post-analysis software for immune sequencing data. Study observations and caveats: Controls showed lower frequencies than patients for roughly 5 TRBV segments, and TRBV5-6, TRBV5-1 and TRBV20-1 were among these.

The TCR beta cDNA libraries carried unique molecular identifiers. TCRdb passed the PCR reads through MiXCR, listing each CDR3 protein once. The sample consists of about 680,000 distinct CDR3 sequences, more than 50% of them appearing once. Their antigens are not known. Material for sequencing was blood. These receptors came from a girl aged 2 to 10 with multiple sclerosis.

This clonotype occurred a few times. The rearrangement links TRBV29-1 to TRBJ2-1, with TRBD2 matching over 16 bases. Germline trimming cut 4 bases from V and 5 bases from J; bases unmatched to any gene: 5. The germline gives CDR1 SQVTM, CDR2 ANQGSEA. The CDR3 has 16 amino acids. The CDR3 coding sequence is TGCAGCGTTGCCGGGACTAGCGGGAGGGCCCACAATGAGCAGTTCTTC. Amino acid sequence: CSVAGTSGRAHNEQFF.

This rearrangement joins TRBV5-1 to TRBJ2-3, with 10 nucleotides matching TRBD2. The CDR3 totals 18 residues. Looked up from germline, CDR1 is SGHRS and CDR2 is YFSETQ. V gave up 0 bases and J gave up 0 bases; unmatched junction bases: 7. CDR3 DNA sequence: TGCGCCAGCAGCTTGGCCGTGCTAGCGGGAGATAGCACAGATACGCAGTATTTT. It encodes CASSLAVLAGDSTDTQYF. Drawing the rest from reference TRBV5-1 and TRBJ2-3, the complete variable domain is KAGVTQTPRYLIKTRGQQVTLSCSPISGHRSVSWYQQTPGQGLQFLFEYFSETQRNKGNFPGRFSGRQFSNSRSEMNVSTLELGDSALYLCASSLAVLAGDSTDTQYFGPGTRLTVL.

This clonotype appeared a few times. CDR3 DNA: TGTGCCAGCAGCTTGGCTTCAGGGACATTTTGGAGAAATGAGCAGTTCTTC. Protein: CASSLASGTFWRNEQFF. The chain recombines TRBV7-8 with TRBJ2-1; possible D gene TRBD1, 6 bases. V was clipped by 3 bases and J by 7 bases, with 22 bases between them. The CDR3 totals 17 residues. CDR1 is SGHVS and CDR2 is FQNEAQ in the germline V gene.

The V call is TRBV2, the J call TRBJ1-1, with D unclear. The CDR3 has 13 residues. Deletions cut 3 bases from V and 4 bases from J, with 9 bases between. In germline, CDR1 is SNHLY, CDR2 FYNNEI. This CDR3 reads CASSDGRFTEAFF. In nucleotides, the CDR3 is TGTGCCAGCAGTGATGGGCGGTTCACTGAAGCTTTCTTT.

The CDR3 sequence: CASSYRDRDSETQYF. The CDR3 bases are TGTGCCAGCAGTTACCGGGACAGGGACTCGGAGACCCAGTACTTC. This sequence joins TRBV7-2 and TRBJ2-5; 9 bases match TRBD1. The CDR3 loop spans 15 amino acids. Germline V gene lookup returns CDR1 SGHTA and CDR2 FQGNSA. Trimming at V came to 6 bases and at J to 5 bases, leaving 10 bases not matched to a gene.

V usage is TRBV12-3 or TRBV12-4 and J usage is TRBJ1-1, with unresolved D. The CDR3 spans 12 residues. V was trimmed by 2 bases and J by 5 bases, leaving 6 bases between them. This CDR3 reads CASSLRRTEAFF. CDR3 DNA sequence: TGTGCCAGCAGTTTAAGGAGAACTGAAGCTTTCTTT.

The V and J genes are TRBV3-1 and TRBJ2-5; no firm D call. V was cut by 0 bases and J by 3 bases, with 8 bases left in between. The V gene's germline CDR1 is LGHDT and CDR2 YNNKEL (reference sequence). The CDR3 totals 14 residues. The CDR3 region has the DNA TGTGCCAGCAGCCAAGATCTGGTGGAAGAGACCCAGTACTTC. Its translation: CASSQDLVEETQYF.

The rearrangement joins TRBV3-1 to TRBJ2-5; 14 nucleotides agree with TRBD2. The CDR3 has 14 amino acids. The germline V gene encodes CDR1 LGHDT and CDR2 YNNKEL (reference sequence). V shed 1 base and J 11 bases; nucleotides not matched to a gene: 3. The CDR3 nucleotides are TGTGCCAGCAGCCAAGCGGGGACTAGCGGGAGACAGTACTTC. It is translated as CASSQAGTSGRQYF.

This clonotype has just a few counts. The genes are TRBV20-1 and TRBJ2-7, with 8 bases matching TRBD2. In germline, CDR1 is DFQATT, CDR2 SNEGSKA (reference sequence). This CDR3 contains 14 residues. With V trimmed by 4 bases and J by 0 bases, 5 bases remained unmatched. The CDR3 sequence: CSATPGLDSYEQYF. The CDR3, as DNA: TGCAGTGCTACCCCGGGACTAGACTCCTACGAGCAGTACTTC.

In its sample, this clonotype was seen a few times. The chain links TRBV27 to TRBJ2-7; no clear D gene. Germline CDR1 MNHEY, CDR2 SMNVEV (reference sequence). Trimming removed 2 bases at V and 2 bases at J, with 13 bases between. This CDR3 comprises 15 residues. The CDR3 sequence: CASSLTILGTYEQYF. The CDR3 nucleotides are TGTGCCAGCAGTTTAACAATTCTGGGGACCTACGAGCAGTACTTC.

The CDR3 loop is CSVDSGTVPYEQYF. CDR3 nucleotide sequence: TGCAGCGTCGACTCCGGGACAGTTCCCTACGAGCAGTACTTC. The V and J genes are TRBV29-1 and TRBJ2-7; 7 nucleotides align to TRBD1. CDR1 and CDR2 from the germline V gene are SQVTM and ANQGSEA. The CDR3 contains 14 residues. Trimming took 6 bases from V and 2 from J; bases not matched to a gene: 10.

J is TRBJ1-2 and V is TRBV2; possible D gene TRBD1, 5 bases. V was shortened by 9 bases and J by 5 bases, with 16 bases between the two germline ends. The germline V gene has CDR1 SNHLY and CDR2 FYNNEI. The length of the CDR3 is 13 residues. The CDR3: CASAAGQGYGYTF. In nucleotides, the CDR3 is TGTGCCAGTGCCGCAGGGCAGGGTTATGGCTACACCTTC.

The genes are TRBV5-5 and TRBJ2-7; a possible D gene is TRBD2 (6 bases). This CDR3 is 15 amino acids long. V lost 4 bases, J lost 4 bases, and 18 bases lay in between. Per the germline V gene, CDR1 is SGHKS and CDR2 is YYEKEE (reference sequence). The CDR3 DNA reads as TGTGCCAGCAGCCTGGACGGGACTGACGTATACGAGCAGTACTTC. This translates into CASSLDGTDVYEQYF.

The chain employs TRBV5-5 and TRBJ2-5; the D is unclear. Germline V CDR1 and CDR2: SGHKS, YYEKEE (reference sequence). The CDR3 is 13 residues long. The V end lost 4 bases, the J end lost 1 base, and 8 bases lay between the germline ends. The CDR3 region has the DNA TGTGCCAGCAGCCGGGCCCCCCAAGAGACCCAGTACTTC. Translation: CASSRAPQETQYF.

This clonotype was observed a handful of times. The V call is TRBV6-5, the J call TRBJ2-7; D is uncertain. V shed 0 bases and J shed 0 bases, with 9 bases lying between them. Germline CDR1 is MNHEY and CDR2 is SVGAGI. The CDR3 runs to 15 residues. The CDR3 nucleotides read TGTGCCAGCAGTTACTCGGCACGGATCTCCTACGAGCAGTACTTC. This translates into CASSYSARISYEQYF.

V is TRBV6-5 and J is TRBJ1-2; the D is unclear. The CDR3 spans 16 residues. V dropped 0 bases and J dropped 7 bases, with 18 bases sitting between them. The V gene's germline CDR1 is MNHEY and CDR2 SVGAGI. CDR3 sequence reads: CASSYSPGPNAAGYTF. The CDR3 DNA follows: TGTGCCAGCAGTTACTCCCCTGGACCGAATGCTGCTGGCTACACCTTC.

The chain links TRBV10-3 to TRBJ2-2; D uncertain. Germline CDR1 is ENHRY and CDR2 is SYGVKD. The CDR3 sequence is 13 residues long. Deletions cut 4 bases from V and 2 bases from J, with 5 bases between. The DNA of the CDR3 is TGTGCCATCAGTGGAGACAACACCGGGGAGCTGTTTTTT. It codes for CAISGDNTGELFF.

J is TRBJ2-6 and V is TRBV6-1; D is perhaps TRBD1 or TRBD2 (6 bases each). Germline V CDR1 and CDR2: MNHNS, SASEGT. The CDR3 is made up of 16 amino acids. Deletions cut 4 bases from V and 7 bases from J, with 17 bases between. This CDR3 is CASSGGASLTANVLTF. The DNA of the CDR3 is TGTGCCAGCAGTGGGGGGGCGTCCCTAACAGCCAACGTCCTGACTTTC.

This clonotype showed up just a few times. V usage is TRBV6-5 and J usage is TRBJ2-3; 8 nucleotides match TRBD2. Per germline, CDR1 MNHEY and CDR2 SVGAGI. CDR3 length: 16 residues. Trimming took 0 bases from V and 4 from J; bases not matched to a gene: 6. CDR3 in DNA: TGTGCCAGCAGTTACTCTTGGAATAGCGGGGCAGATACGCAGTATTTT. This codes for CASSYSWNSGADTQYF.

The rearrangement uses TRBV24-1 and TRBJ2-7; 7 positions agree with TRBD2. V shed 4 bases, J shed 0 bases, and the junction held 2 bases outside the gene matches. CDR3 length equals 14 residues. Germline assignment: CDR1 KGHDR and CDR2 SFDVKD. CDR3 in DNA: TGTGCCACCAGTGAGGCTAGCGGCTCCTACGAGCAGTACTTC. Translation: CATSEASGSYEQYF.

V is TRBV29-1 and J is TRBJ1-2; D is possibly TRBD1 (6 bases). The CDR3 loop spans 14 amino acids. Germline lookup yields CDR1 SQVTM and CDR2 ANQGSEA. The germline V and J ends were trimmed by 4 bases and 4 bases, with 16 bases remaining between them. In DNA, the CDR3 is TGCAGCGTTGGGGGGGCAGGGCAGAGCTATGGCTACACCTTC. As protein: CSVGGAGQSYGYTF. The full variable domain, in which reference TRBV29-1 and TRBJ1-2 provide the parts outside the CDR3, is SAVISQKPSRDICQRGTSLTIQCQVDSQVTMMFWYRQQPGQSLTLIATANQGSEATYESGFVIDKFPISRPNLTFSTLTVSNMSPEDSSIYLCSVGGAGQSYGYTFGSGTRLTVV.